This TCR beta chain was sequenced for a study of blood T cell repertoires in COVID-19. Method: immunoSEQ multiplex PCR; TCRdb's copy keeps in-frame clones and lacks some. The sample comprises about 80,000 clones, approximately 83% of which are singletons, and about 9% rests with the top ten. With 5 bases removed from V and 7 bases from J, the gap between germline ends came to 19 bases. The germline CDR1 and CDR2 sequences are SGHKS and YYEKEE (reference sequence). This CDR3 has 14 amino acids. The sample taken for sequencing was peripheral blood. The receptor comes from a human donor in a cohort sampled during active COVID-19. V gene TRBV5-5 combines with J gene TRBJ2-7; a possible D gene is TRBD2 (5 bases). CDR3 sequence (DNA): TGTGCCAGCAGGCCCTATAGCGCCGTTAGGGAGCAGTACTTC. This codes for CASRPYSAVREQYF.